The entry below describes one T cell receptor (beta chain). This specimen comes from a study of blood T cell repertoires in COVID-19. At the level of the study: The study drew acute and convalescent COVID-19 samples from the United States, Italy and Spain. In each case, the material was cDNA or gDNA derived from T cells, B-cell-depleted T cells, or PBMCs.

In the authors' workflow: Counts of nucleated cells, estimated from reference gene primer amplification, were obtained. Sequencing was performed with immunoSEQ multiplex PCR; in TCRdb, only in-frame clones are kept and a portion is missing. V and J calls and clone size are copied from that table; D and trimming were computed from the DNA. The data contain some 64,000 clones, approximately 79% of them singletons. This TCR derives from a woman in her sixties with acute or convalescent COVID-19. The sample taken for sequencing was peripheral blood.

This CDR3 is CASSAQGGTEAFF. The CDR3 DNA sequence: TGTGCCAGCAGCGCCCAGGGGGGCACTGAAGCTTTCTTT. This chain links TRBV7-3 with TRBJ1-1; the match to TRBD1 covers 7 bases. Germline trimming cut 5 bases from V and 4 bases from J; bases unmatched to any gene: 4. Looked up from germline, CDR1 is SGHTA and CDR2 is FQGTGA. This CDR3 region has 13 residues.